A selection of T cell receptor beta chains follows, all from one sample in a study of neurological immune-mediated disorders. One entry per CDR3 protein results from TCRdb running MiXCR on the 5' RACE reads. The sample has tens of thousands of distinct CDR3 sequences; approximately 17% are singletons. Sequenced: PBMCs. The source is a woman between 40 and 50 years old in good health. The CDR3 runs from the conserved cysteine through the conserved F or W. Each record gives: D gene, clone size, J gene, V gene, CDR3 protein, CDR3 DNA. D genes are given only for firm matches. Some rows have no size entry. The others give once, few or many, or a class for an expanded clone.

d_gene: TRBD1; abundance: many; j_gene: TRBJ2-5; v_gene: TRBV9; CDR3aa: CASSVEAAAGGDLETQYF; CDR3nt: TGTGCCAGCAGCGTAGAGGCGGCGGCAGGGGGCGATTTGGAGACCCAGTACTTC
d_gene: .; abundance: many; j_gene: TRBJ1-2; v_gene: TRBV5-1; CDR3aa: CASSLTGANYGYTF; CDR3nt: TGCGCCAGCAGCTTGACGGGTGCTAACTATGGCTACACCTTC
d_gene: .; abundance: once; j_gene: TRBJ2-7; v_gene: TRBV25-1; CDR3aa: CASSESGERTYEQYF; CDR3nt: TGTGCCAGCAGTGAATCGGGTGAACGTACCTACGAGCAGTACTTC
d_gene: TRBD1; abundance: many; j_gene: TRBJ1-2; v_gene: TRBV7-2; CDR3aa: CASSLAATGGYGYTF; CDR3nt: TGTGCCAGCAGCTTAGCCGCGACAGGGGGCTATGGCTACACCTTC
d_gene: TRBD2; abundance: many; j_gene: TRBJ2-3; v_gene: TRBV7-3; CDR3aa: CASSLGLAGGDTQYF; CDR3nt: TGTGCCAGCAGCTTAGGGCTAGCGGGAGGCGATACGCAGTATTTT
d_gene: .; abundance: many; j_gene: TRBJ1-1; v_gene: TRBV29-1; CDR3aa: CSVEGAGSTEAFF; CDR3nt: TGCAGCGTTGAAGGGGCAGGCAGCACTGAAGCTTTCTTT
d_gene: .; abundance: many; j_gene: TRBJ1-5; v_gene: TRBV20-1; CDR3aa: CSAIQGAGRQPQHF; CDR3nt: TGCAGTGCTATCCAGGGCGCTGGCCGGCAGCCCCAGCATTTT
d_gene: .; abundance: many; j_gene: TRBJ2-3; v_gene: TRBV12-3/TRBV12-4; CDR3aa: CASSLGGFSTDTQYF; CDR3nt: TGTGCCAGCAGTTTAGGGGGGTTTAGCACAGATACGCAGTATTTT
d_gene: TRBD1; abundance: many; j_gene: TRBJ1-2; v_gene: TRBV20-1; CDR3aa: CSARATGGFRGYTF; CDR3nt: TGCAGTGCTAGGGCCACAGGGGGCTTTCGTGGCTACACCTTC
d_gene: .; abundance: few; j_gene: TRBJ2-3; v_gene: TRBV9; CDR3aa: CASSDTSRDGLEYF; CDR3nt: TGTGCCAGCAGCGATACGAGCCGGGACGGCCTCGAGTATTTT
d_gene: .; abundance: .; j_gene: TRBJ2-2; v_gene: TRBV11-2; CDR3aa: CASRGSTNTGELFF; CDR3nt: TGTGCCAGCAGGGGCAGCACGAACACCGGGGAGCTGTTTTTT
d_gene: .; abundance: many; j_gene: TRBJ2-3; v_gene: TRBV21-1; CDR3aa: CASPPPHGTDTQYF; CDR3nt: TGTGCCAGCCCTCCACCGCACGGCACAGATACGCAGTATTTT
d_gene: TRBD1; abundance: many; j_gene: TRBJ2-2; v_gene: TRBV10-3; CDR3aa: CAISPGQGGSELFF; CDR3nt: TGTGCCATCAGCCCGGGACAGGGGGGCTCAGAGCTGTTTTTT
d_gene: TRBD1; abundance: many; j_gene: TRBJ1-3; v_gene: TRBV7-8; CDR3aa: CASSLDDRASGNTIYF; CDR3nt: TGTGCCAGCAGCTTAGACGACAGGGCCTCTGGAAACACCATATATTTT
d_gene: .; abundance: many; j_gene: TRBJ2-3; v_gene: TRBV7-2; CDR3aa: CASSSERSADTQYF; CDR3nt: TGTGCCAGCAGCTCAGAACGGAGCGCAGATACGCAGTATTTT
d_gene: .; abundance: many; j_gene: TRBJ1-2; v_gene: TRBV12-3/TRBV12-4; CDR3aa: CASREGLGYGYTF; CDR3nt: TGTGCCAGCAGGGAAGGACTCGGATATGGCTACACCTTC
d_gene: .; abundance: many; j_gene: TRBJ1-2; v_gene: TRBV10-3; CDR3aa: CAAGGGYGYTF; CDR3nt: TGTGCCGCGGGAGGGGGCTATGGCTACACCTTC
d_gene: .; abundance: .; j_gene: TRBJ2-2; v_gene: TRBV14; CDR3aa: CASSQERGGELFF; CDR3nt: TGTGCCAGCAGCCAAGAAAGAGGGGGGGAGCTGTTTTTT
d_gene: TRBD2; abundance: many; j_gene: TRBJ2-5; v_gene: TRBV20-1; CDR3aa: CSARDRTSGQETQYF; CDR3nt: TGCAGTGCTAGAGATCGGACTAGCGGGCAAGAGACCCAGTACTTC
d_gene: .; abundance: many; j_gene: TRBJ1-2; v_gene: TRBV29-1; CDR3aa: CSVPLRRGSFNYGYTF; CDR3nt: TGCAGCGTTCCCCTCCGCCGGGGGTCATTTAACTATGGCTACACCTTC
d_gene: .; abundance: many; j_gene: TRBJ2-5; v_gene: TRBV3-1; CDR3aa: CASSQLTGTEGKKETQYF; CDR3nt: TGTGCCAGCAGCCAACTTACCGGGACTGAGGGAAAAAAAGAGACCCAGTACTTC
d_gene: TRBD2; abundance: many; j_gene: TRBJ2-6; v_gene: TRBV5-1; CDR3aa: CASSLKSSGGSSGANVLTF; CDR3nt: TGCGCCAGCAGCTTGAAGTCTAGCGGGGGCAGCTCTGGGGCCAACGTCCTGACTTTC
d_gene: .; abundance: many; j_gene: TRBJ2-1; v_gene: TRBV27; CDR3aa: CASSERTGNWDEQFF; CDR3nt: TGTGCCAGCAGTGAACGTACAGGGAACTGGGATGAGCAGTTCTTC
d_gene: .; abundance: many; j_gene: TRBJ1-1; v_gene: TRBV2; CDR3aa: CASSEWAGSNTEAFF; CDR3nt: TGTGCCAGCAGCGAGTGGGCAGGGTCGAACACTGAAGCTTTCTTT
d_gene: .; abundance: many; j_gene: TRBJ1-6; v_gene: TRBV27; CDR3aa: CASSSLSNSPLHF; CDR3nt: TGTGCCAGCAGTTCCCTATCTAATTCACCCCTCCACTTT
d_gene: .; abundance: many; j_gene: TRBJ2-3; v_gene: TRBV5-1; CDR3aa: CASSLVLGGGSDTQYF; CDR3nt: TGCGCCAGCAGCTTGGTCCTCGGCGGGGGCTCAGATACGCAGTATTTT